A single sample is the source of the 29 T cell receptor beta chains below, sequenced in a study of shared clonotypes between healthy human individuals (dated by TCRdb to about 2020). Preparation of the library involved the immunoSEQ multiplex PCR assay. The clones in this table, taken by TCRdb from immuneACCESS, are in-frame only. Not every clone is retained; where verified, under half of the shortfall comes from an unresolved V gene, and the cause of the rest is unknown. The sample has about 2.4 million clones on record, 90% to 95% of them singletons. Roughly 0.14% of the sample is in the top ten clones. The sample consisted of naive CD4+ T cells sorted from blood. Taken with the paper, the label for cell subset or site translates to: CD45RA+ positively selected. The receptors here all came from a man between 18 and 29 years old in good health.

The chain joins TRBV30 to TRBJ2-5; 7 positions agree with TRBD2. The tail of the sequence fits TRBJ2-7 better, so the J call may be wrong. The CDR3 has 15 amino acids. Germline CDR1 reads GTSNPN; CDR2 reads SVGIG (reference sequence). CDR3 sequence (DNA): TGTGCCTGGAGTACCCCGACCCGGGGGGCCTACGAGCAGTACTTC. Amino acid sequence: CAWSTPTRGAYEQYF.

CDR3 coding DNA: TGTGCCAGCAAAAGAGGGGGCCGAGAGACCCAGTACTTC. It encodes CASKRGGRETQYF. The rearrangement links TRBV28 to TRBJ2-5; 7 positions agree with TRBD1. V dropped 7 bases and J dropped 4; count of bases not matched to a gene: 6. The CDR3 length is 13 residues. From germline, CDR1 is MDHEN and CDR2 SYDVKM.

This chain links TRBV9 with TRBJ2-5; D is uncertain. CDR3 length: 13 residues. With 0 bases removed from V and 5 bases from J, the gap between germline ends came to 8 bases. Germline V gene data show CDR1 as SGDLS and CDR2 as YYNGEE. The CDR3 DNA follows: TGTGCCAGCAGCGTAGGACGAGCGGAGACCCAGTACTTC. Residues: CASSVGRAETQYF.

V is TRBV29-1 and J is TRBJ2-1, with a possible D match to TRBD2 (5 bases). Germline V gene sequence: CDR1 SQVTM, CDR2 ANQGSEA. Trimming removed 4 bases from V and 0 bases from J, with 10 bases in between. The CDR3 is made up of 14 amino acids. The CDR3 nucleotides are TGCAGCGTTGGGACTTTTTACTCCTACAATGAGCAGTTCTTC. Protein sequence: CSVGTFYSYNEQFF.

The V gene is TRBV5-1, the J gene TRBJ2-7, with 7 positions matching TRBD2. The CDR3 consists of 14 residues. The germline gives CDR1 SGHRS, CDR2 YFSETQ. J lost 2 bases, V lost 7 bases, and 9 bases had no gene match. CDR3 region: CASAREGGTYEQYF. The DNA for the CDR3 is TGCGCCAGCGCCAGGGAGGGAGGGACCTACGAGCAGTACTTC.

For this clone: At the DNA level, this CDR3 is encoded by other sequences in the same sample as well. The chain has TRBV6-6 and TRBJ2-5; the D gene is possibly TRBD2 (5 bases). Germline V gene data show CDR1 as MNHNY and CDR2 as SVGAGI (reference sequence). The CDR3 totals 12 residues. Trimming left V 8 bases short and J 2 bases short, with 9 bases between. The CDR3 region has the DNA TGTGCCAGCTCACGGGGACAAGAGACCCAGTACTTC. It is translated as CASSRGQETQYF.

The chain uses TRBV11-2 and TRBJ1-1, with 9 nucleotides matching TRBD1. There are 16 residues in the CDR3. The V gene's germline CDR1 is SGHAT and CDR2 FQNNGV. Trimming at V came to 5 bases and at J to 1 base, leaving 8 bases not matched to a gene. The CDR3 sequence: CASSQASGQGNTEAFF. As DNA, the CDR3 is TGTGCCAGCAGCCAAGCCTCGGGACAGGGGAACACTGAAGCTTTCTTT.

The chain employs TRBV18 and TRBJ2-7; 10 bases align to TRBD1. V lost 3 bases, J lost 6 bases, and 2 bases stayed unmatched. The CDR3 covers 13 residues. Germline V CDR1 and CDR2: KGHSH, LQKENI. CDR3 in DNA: TGTGCCAGCTCACCTGGGACAGGGGCCGAGCAGTACTTC. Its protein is CASSPGTGAEQYF.

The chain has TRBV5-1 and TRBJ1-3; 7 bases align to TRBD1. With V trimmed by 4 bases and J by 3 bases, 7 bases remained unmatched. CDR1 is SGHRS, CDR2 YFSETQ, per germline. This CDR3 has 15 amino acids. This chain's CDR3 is CASSREGGGGNTIYF. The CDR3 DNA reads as TGCGCCAGCAGCCGGGAAGGGGGCGGTGGAAACACCATATATTTT.

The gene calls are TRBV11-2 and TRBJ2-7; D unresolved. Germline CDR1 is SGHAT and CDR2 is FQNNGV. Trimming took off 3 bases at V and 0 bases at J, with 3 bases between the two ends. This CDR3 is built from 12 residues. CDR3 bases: TGTGCCAGCAGCTTCATCTCCTACGAGCAGTACTTC. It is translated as CASSFISYEQYF.

CDR3 protein: CASSQGGIEDTQYF. As DNA, the CDR3 is TGTGCCAGCAGCCAAGGAGGGATTGAAGATACGCAGTATTTT. The J gene is TRBJ2-3, the V gene TRBV4-2; perhaps TRBD2 as D (5 bases). Germline assignment: CDR1 LGHNA and CDR2 YNFKEQ. The CDR3 sequence is 14 residues long. V shed 1 base and J shed 5 bases, with 10 bases lying between them.

The CDR3 DNA reads TGTGCCTGGGCCGGGACCAGGTTTACCCAGTACTTC. This translates into CAWAGTRFTQYF. The genes are TRBV30 and TRBJ2-5; D is tentatively TRBD1 or TRBD2 (5 bases each). This CDR3 contains 12 residues. V was clipped by 5 bases and J by 8 bases, with 15 bases between them. CDR1 GTSNPN and CDR2 SVGIG come from the germline V gene (reference sequence).

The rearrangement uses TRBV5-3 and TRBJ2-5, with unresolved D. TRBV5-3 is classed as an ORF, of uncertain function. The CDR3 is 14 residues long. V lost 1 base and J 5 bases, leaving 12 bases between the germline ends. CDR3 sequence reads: CARSLISLCETQYF. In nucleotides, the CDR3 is TGTGCCAGAAGCTTGATATCTCTCTGCGAGACCCAGTACTTC.

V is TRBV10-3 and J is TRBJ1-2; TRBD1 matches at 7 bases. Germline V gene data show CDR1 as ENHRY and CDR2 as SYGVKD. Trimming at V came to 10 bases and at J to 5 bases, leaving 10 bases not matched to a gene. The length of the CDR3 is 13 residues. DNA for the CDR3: TGTGCCACCAAGGGCGGGACAGAGTATGGCTACACCTTC. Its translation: CATKGGTEYGYTF.

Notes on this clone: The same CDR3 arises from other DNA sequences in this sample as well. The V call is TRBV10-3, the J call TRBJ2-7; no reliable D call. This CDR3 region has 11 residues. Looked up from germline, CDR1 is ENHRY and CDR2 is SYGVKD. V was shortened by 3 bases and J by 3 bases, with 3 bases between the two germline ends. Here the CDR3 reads CAISDLYEQYF. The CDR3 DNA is TGTGCCATCAGTGACCTCTACGAGCAGTACTTC.

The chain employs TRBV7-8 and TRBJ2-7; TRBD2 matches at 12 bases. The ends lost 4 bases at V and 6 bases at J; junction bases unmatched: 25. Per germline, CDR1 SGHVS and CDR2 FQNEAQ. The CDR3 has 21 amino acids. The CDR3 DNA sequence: TGTGCCAGCAGCTATCGGGGGGGACAGTCGGGGACTAGCGGGCTATGGCTCGAGCAGTACTTC. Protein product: CASSYRGGQSGTSGLWLEQYF.

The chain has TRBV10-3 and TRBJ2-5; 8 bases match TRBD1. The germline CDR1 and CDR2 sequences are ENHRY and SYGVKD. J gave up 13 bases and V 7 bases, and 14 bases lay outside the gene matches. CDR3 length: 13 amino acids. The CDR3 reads CAITPGQAERLYF. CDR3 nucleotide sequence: TGTGCCATCACTCCGGGACAGGCGGAGAGGTTGTACTTC.

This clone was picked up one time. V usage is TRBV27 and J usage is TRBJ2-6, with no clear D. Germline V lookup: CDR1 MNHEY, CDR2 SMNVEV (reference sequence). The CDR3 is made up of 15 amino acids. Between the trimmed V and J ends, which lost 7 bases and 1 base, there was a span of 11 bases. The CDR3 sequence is CASTLQPSGANVLTF. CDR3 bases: TGTGCCAGCACTCTACAGCCTTCTGGGGCCAACGTCCTGACTTTC.

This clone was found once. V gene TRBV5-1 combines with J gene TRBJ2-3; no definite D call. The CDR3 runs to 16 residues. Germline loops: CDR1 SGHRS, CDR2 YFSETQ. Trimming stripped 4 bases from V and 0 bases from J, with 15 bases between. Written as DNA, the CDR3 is TGCGCCAGCAGCGACGGTCGAGCGCTTAGCACAGATACGCAGTATTTT. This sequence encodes CASSDGRALSTDTQYF.

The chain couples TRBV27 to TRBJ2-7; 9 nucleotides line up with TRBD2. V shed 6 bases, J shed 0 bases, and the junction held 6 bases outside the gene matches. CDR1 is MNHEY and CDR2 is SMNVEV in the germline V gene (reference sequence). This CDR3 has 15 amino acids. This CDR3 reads CASSPTSGFSYEQYF. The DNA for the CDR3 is TGTGCCAGCAGCCCCACTAGCGGGTTCTCCTACGAGCAGTACTTC.

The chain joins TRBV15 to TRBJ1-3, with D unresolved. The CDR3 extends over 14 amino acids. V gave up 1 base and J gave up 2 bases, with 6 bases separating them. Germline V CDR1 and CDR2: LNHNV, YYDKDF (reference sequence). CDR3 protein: CATSRGPPGNTIYF. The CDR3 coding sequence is TGTGCCACCAGCAGAGGACCCCCTGGAAACACCATATATTTT.

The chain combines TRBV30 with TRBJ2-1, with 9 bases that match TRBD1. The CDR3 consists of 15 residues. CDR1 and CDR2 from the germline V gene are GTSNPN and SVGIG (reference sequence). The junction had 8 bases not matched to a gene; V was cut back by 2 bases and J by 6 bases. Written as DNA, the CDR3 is TGTGCCTGGAGTAAGGGGGACAGGGTTCCCAATGAGCAGTTCTTC. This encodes CAWSKGDRVPNEQFF.

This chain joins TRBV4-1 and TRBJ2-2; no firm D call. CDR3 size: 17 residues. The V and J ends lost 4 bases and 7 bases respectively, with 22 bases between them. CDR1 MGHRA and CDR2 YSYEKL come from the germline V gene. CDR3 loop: CASSPRASQSLSGELFF. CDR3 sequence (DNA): TGCGCCAGCAGCCCTAGAGCATCTCAGTCTCTGAGCGGGGAGCTGTTTTTT.

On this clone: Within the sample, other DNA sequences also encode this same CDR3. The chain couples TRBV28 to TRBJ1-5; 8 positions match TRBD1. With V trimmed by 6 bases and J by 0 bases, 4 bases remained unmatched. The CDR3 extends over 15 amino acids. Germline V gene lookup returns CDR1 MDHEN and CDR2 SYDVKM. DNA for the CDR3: TGTGCCAGCAGCAGGGGGCCCTATAGCAATCAGCCCCAGCATTTT. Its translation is CASSRGPYSNQPQHF.

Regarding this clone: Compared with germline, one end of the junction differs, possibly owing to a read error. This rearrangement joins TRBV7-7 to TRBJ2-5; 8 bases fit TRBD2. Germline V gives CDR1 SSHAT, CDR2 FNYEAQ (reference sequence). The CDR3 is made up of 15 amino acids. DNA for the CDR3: TGTGCTAGCAGCTCAAGGGCGGGGGGCGTGGAGACCCAGTACTTC. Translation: CASSSRAGGVETQYF.

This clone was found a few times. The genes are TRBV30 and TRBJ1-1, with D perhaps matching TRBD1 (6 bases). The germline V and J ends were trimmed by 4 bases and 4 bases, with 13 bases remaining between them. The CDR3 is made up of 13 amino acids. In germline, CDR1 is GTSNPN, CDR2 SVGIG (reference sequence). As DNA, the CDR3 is TGTGCCTGGATCTTACAGGGACGCACTGAAGCTTTCTTT. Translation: CAWILQGRTEAFF. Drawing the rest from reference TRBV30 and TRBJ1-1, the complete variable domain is SQTIHQWPATLVQPVGSPLSLECTVEGTSNPNLYWYRQAAGRGLQLLFYSVGIGQISSEVPQNLSASRPQDRQFILSSKKLLLSDSGFYLCAWILQGRTEAFFGQGTRLTVV.

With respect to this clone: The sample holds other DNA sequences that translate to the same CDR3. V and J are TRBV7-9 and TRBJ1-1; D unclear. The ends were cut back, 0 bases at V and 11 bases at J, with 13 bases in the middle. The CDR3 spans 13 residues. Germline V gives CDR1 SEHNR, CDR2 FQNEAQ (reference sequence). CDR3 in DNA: TGTGCCAGCAGCTTAGCGGGAGGGCGGCGGGCTTTCTTT. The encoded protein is CASSLAGGRRAFF. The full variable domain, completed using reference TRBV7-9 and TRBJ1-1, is DTGVSQNPRHKITKRGQNVTFRCDPISEHNRLYWYRQTLGQGPEFLTYFQNEAQLEKSRLLSDRFSAERPKGSFSTLEIQRTEQGDSAMYLCASSLAGGRRAFFGQGTRLTVV.

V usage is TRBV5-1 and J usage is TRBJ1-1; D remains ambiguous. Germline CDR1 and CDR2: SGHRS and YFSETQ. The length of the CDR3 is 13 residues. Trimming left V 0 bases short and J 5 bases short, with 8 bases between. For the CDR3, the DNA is TGCGCCAGCAGCTTGGACTTAGGGACTGAAGCTTTCTTT. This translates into CASSLDLGTEAFF.

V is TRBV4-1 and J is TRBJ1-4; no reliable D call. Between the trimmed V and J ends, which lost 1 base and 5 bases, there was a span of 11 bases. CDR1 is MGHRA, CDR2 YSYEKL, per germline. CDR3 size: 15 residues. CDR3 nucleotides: TGCGCCAGCAGCCAAGGAGGTTCCATAAATGAAAAACTGTTTTTT. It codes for CASSQGGSINEKLFF.